This is a list of T cell receptor beta chains from one sample in a study of blood T cells in healthy people across ages. MiXCR was run by TCRdb on the 5' RACE reads, yielding one entry per CDR3 protein. The sample has roughly 730,000 distinct CDR3 sequences; about 56% are singletons. Sequenced sample: blood. All receptors come from a man aged 40-49 years in good health. CDR3s include the opening cysteine and the closing phenylalanine or tryptophan. A D gene is named only where the DNA matches it firmly. Where a row states a size, it is once, few, many or the class of an expanded clone; other rows omit it.

>TRBJ1-2|TRBD1|13|.|TRBV28
CASSFSGGGGYTF
TGTGCCAGCAGTTTCTCAGGGGGCGGGGGCTACACCTTC
>TRBJ2-1|.|17|.|TRBV21-1
CASSKAFRVSSYNEQFF
TGTGCCAGCAGCAAAGCCTTTAGGGTCTCTTCCTACAATGAGCAGTTCTTC
>TRBJ2-1|TRBD2|17|.|TRBV7-6
CASSLALGTTIQNEQFF
TGTGCCAGCAGCTTAGCGTTGGGGACTACGATACAGAATGAGCAGTTCTTC
>TRBJ2-1|TRBD2|13|.|TRBV27
CASSKLREGEQFF
TGTGCCAGCAGCAAACTCAGGGAGGGTGAGCAGTTCTTC
>TRBJ2-1|.|14|.|TRBV29-1
CSVLPGRSWETQFF
TGCAGCGTTCTTCCAGGGCGGTCCTGGGAGACCCAGTTCTTC
>TRBJ2-1|TRBD2|14|few|TRBV5-5
CASSHNSGTNEQFF
TGTGCCAGCAGCCATAATAGCGGGACCAATGAGCAGTTCTTC
>TRBJ1-6|.|14|few|TRBV12-3/TRBV12-4
CASSTGQAGSPLHF
TGTGCCAGCAGTACCGGACAAGCTGGGTCACCCCTCCACTTT
>TRBJ1-2|TRBD1|16|few|TRBV12-3/TRBV12-4
CASSYTRDRGNYGYTF
TGTGCCAGCAGCTACACCAGGGACAGGGGAAACTATGGCTACACCTTC
>TRBJ1-6|.|15|.|TRBV4-1
CASSQEPAGNSPLHF
TGCGCCAGCAGCCAAGAACCGGCAGGGAATTCACCCCTCCACTTT
>TRBJ2-1|.|17|.|TRBV11-2
CASSLYRTAGGLAEQFF
TGTGCCAGCAGCTTATATCGGACAGCCGGGGGCCTAGCTGAGCAGTTCTTC
>TRBJ1-2|.|13|once|TRBV6-1
CASSDRVLNSYTF
TGTGCCAGCAGTGACCGCGTCCTGAATAGCTACACCTTC
>TRBJ1-2|.|17|few|TRBV7-2
CASSLAGWSGSDYGYTF
TGTGCCAGCAGCTTAGCGGGATGGTCGGGCAGCGACTATGGCTACACCTTC
>TRBJ1-1|.|15|few|TRBV7-9
CASSVASGTNTEAFF
TGTGCCAGCAGCGTAGCTTCAGGGACGAACACTGAAGCTTTCTTT
>TRBJ1-2|TRBD1|15|.|TRBV6-2/TRBV6-3
CASRHTGETYYGYTF
TGTGCCAGCAGACACACAGGGGAGACCTACTATGGCTACACCTTC
>TRBJ1-2|.|15|.|TRBV5-1
CASSLTRGQPPGYTF
TGCGCCAGCAGCTTGACCCGTGGACAGCCTCCCGGCTACACCTTC
>TRBJ2-7|.|13|few|TRBV27
CASSPGWGYEQYF
TGTGCCAGCAGTCCTGGTTGGGGCTACGAGCAGTACTTC
>TRBJ2-3|TRBD2|16|.|TRBV20-1
CSAWGLAGGSTDTQYF
TGCAGTGCTTGGGGGCTAGCGGGAGGGAGCACAGATACGCAGTATTTT
>TRBJ2-7|.|12|.|TRBV6-1
CASASSFPEQYF
TGTGCCAGCGCCTCGTCCTTTCCCGAGCAGTACTTC
>TRBJ1-2|.|18|few|TRBV7-2
CASSLGSLQGGSNYGYTF
TGTGCCAGCAGCTTAGGATCTTTACAGGGCGGTTCTAACTATGGCTACACCTTC
>TRBJ2-7|.|14|.|TRBV6-6
CASSYSVSSYEQYF
TGTGCCAGCAGTTATAGTGTCAGCTCCTACGAGCAGTACTTC
>TRBJ2-1|.|17|few|TRBV29-1
CSIPGQGWTSLADEQFF
TGCAGCATACCCGGACAGGGGTGGACTAGCTTGGCCGATGAGCAGTTCTTC
>TRBJ2-5|.|16|.|TRBV4-2
CASSQEFYAGRETQYF
TGTGCCAGCAGCCAAGAATTCTATGCGGGTAGGGAGACCCAGTACTTC
>TRBJ2-5|TRBD2|17|.|TRBV19
CASSIWGGGSKQETQYF
TGTGCCAGTAGTATTTGGGGCGGGGGGTCTAAGCAAGAGACCCAGTACTTC
>TRBJ1-5|.|14|few|TRBV28
CASVGSVSNQPQHF
TGTGCCAGTGTAGGGTCGGTGAGCAATCAGCCCCAGCATTTT
>TRBJ2-2|.|15|.|TRBV9
CASSPRFLTTGELFF
TGTGCCAGCAGCCCTAGGTTCCTTACCACCGGGGAGCTGTTTTTT
>TRBJ1-1|.|15|.|TRBV28
CASSLIRAQETEAFF
TGTGCCAGCAGTTTAATTCGGGCCCAGGAGACTGAAGCTTTCTTT
>TRBJ2-5|TRBD2|16|.|TRBV20-1
CSAPRTSGGVIETQYF
TGCAGTGCTCCCCGGACTAGCGGGGGGGTGATAGAGACCCAGTACTTC
>TRBJ2-2|.|17|.|TRBV4-2
CASSQEVGGSDTGELFF
TGTGCCAGCAGCCAAGAGGTTGGGGGCTCGGACACCGGGGAGCTGTTTTTT
>TRBJ2-7|TRBD2|15|.|TRBV5-4
CASSFDQRGAIEQYF
TGTGCCAGCAGCTTCGACCAGCGGGGGGCGATTGAGCAGTACTTC
>TRBJ1-2|.|16|.|TRBV5-5
CASSLAVGLPNYGYTF
TGTGCCAGCAGTTTGGCCGTGGGACTTCCTAACTATGGCTACACCTTC